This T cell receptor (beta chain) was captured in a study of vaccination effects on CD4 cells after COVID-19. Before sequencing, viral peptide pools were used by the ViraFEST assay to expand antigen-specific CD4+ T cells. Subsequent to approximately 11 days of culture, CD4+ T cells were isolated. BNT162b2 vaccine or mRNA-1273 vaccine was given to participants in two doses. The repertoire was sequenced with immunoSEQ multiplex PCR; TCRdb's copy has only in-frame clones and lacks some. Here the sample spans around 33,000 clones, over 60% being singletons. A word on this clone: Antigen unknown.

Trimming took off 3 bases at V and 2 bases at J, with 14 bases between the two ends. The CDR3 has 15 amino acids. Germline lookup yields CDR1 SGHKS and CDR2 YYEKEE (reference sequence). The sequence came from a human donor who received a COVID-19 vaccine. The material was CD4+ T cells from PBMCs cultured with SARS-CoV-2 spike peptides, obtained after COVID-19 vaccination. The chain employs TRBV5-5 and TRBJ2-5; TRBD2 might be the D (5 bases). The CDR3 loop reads CASSSDGVPQETQYF. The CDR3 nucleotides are TGTGCCAGCAGCTCCGACGGGGTCCCTCAAGAGACCCAGTACTTC.